Presented here are 4 T cell receptor beta chains from one specimen sequenced in a study of neurological immune-mediated disorders. Via MiXCR, TCRdb re-called the 5' RACE reads, giving one row per CDR3 protein. Altogether roughly 80,000 distinct CDR3 sequences are present, around 6% being singletons, with the ten largest covering roughly 7.9%. The sample's time point: longitudinal time-point 2. Sequencing was done on a sample of PBMCs. The receptors come from a woman aged 55-69 years with multiple sclerosis.

This clonotype was seen at least ten times. The chain employs TRBV7-6 and TRBJ2-3; no clear D gene. There are 12 residues in the CDR3. In germline, CDR1 is SGHVS, CDR2 FNYEAQ. V dropped 5 bases and J dropped 5 bases, with 8 bases sitting between them. CDR3 in amino acids: CASSPRGDTQYF. The CDR3 DNA sequence: TGTGCCAGCAGCCCCCGCGGAGATACGCAGTATTTT.

The sample holds many counts of this clonotype. The genes are TRBV12-3 or TRBV12-4 and TRBJ1-1, with no clear D. The V and J ends lost 3 bases and 2 bases respectively, with 10 bases between them. This CDR3 spans 14 amino acids. The CDR3, as DNA: TGTGCCAGCAGTTTGGGTAGACCAAACACTGAAGCTTTCTTT. Residues: CASSLGRPNTEAFF.

This clonotype has a count of ten or more. The genes are TRBV20-1 and TRBJ1-1, with TRBD1 as a possible D gene (5 bases). In germline, CDR1 is DFQATT, CDR2 SNEGSKA (reference sequence). The CDR3 loop spans 12 amino acids. Trimming pared 3 bases from V and 5 bases from J, leaving 10 bases between. The CDR3 DNA follows: TGCAGTGCTAGGGGGGAAATAACTGAAGCTTTCTTT. Translating it yields CSARGEITEAFF.

This clonotype was picked up many times. This chain joins TRBV10-3 and TRBJ2-3, with D perhaps assigned TRBD1 or TRBD2 (5 bases each). V lost 4 bases and J lost 3, with 14 bases in between. The CDR3 is 15 residues long. CDR1 is ENHRY, CDR2 SYGVKD, per germline. CDR3 protein: CAISGGTGITDTQYF. CDR3 nucleotides: TGTGCCATCAGTGGGGGGACGGGGATTACAGATACGCAGTATTTT.